The rows below give T cell receptor beta chains drawn from one sample of a study of T cell responses to AZD1222 COVID-19 vaccine. Clones were read by immunoSEQ multiplex PCR, and TCRdb kept only the in-frame ones, dropping some. The sample has around 72,000 clones; 87% are singletons. Material: peripheral blood, obtained on day 0 of AZD1222 vaccination. Receptors were obtained from an adult in good health. CDR3s include the opening cysteine and the closing phenylalanine or tryptophan.

length	V	J	CDR3
13	TRBV19	TRBJ1-3	CASSIGPGNTIYF
14	TRBV2	TRBJ1-2	CASSDMGANYGYTF
12	TRBV6-5	TRBJ1-1	CASSYSYREAFF
16	TRBV4-3	TRBJ2-5	CASSQHTSALGETQYF
17	TRBV9	TRBJ2-3	CASSVTSGGTSTDTQYF
13	TRBV6-2/TRBV6-3	TRBJ1-5	CASSYIGNQPQHF
14	TRBV19	TRBJ2-1	CASSISRQYNEQFF
14	TRBV6-4	TRBJ1-6	CASSREAGNSPLHF
13	TRBV18	TRBJ1-1	CASSRAGGGEAFF
14	TRBV9	TRBJ1-1	CASSAEVLNTEAFF
14	TRBV2	TRBJ2-7	CAIIRTALTYEQYF
15	TRBV28	TRBJ2-2	CASSPDSPGNGELFF
14	TRBV19	TRBJ1-5	CASSIEDNNQPQHF
12	TRBV12-5	TRBJ1-1	CASGFEGAEAFF
14	TRBV10-2	TRBJ1-1	CASNLGGRNTEAFF
15	TRBV4-1	TRBJ2-1	CASSREGPEYNEQFF
15	TRBV19	TRBJ2-1	CASRSLAGGINEQFF
11	TRBV18	TRBJ2-7	CASSGGGEQYF
14	TRBV10-2	TRBJ1-3	CATEDRRSGNTIYF
12	TRBV2	TRBJ2-1	CASSGDRAEQFF
13	TRBV12-3/TRBV12-4	TRBJ2-3	CASRLATTDTQYF
15	TRBV7-2	TRBJ1-5	CASSSETGQGQPQHF
15	TRBV2	TRBJ1-2	CASSVGRQGAYGYTF
15	TRBV10-3	TRBJ2-7	CAISPNPGQGNEQYF
16	TRBV7-8	TRBJ2-6	CASSVSSVGGANVLTF
15	TRBV9	TRBJ2-7	CASSVGAGGPYEQYF
17	TRBV10-3	TRBJ2-2	CATSGTSGGADTGELFF
12	TRBV6-5	TRBJ1-2	CASKAGGYGYTF
14	TRBV13	TRBJ1-1	CASSYGGIRAEAFF
13	TRBV16	TRBJ1-2	CASSQSTGYGYTF
14	TRBV2	TRBJ1-5	CASTRYSLREPQHF
12	TRBV27	TRBJ1-1	CASSFRDSEAFF
14	TRBV2	TRBJ1-2	CASSETAGNYGYTF
19	TRBV3-1/TRBV3-2	TRBJ2-5	CASSPGLAGAVVYQETQYF
12	TRBV11-2	TRBJ1-6	CASRLYNSPLHF
14	TRBV11-2	TRBJ1-4	CASSFSDSREKLFF
14	TRBV6-5	TRBJ1-2	CASSPIDRSYGYTF
15	TRBV7-9	TRBJ1-1	CASSLNPGLNTEAFF
15	TRBV27	TRBJ2-4	CASSSRTTGKNIQYF
16	TRBV2	TRBJ1-3	CASSEGDSLSGNTIYF
13	TRBV28	TRBJ1-5	CASTLGGNQPQHF
13	TRBV11-3	TRBJ1-6	CASSHGSGSPLHF
14	TRBV5-5	TRBJ1-3	CASSAGGSGNTIYF
14	TRBV6-5	TRBJ1-1	CASSYGPSNTEAFF
14	TRBV27	TRBJ1-2	CASSLLPGIGGYTF
13	TRBV5-8	TRBJ2-7	CASRGRGQSEQYF
16	TRBV4-1	TRBJ2-1	CASSQVSSGTYNEQFF
16	TRBV5-1	TRBJ2-2	CASSSGQGRITGELFF